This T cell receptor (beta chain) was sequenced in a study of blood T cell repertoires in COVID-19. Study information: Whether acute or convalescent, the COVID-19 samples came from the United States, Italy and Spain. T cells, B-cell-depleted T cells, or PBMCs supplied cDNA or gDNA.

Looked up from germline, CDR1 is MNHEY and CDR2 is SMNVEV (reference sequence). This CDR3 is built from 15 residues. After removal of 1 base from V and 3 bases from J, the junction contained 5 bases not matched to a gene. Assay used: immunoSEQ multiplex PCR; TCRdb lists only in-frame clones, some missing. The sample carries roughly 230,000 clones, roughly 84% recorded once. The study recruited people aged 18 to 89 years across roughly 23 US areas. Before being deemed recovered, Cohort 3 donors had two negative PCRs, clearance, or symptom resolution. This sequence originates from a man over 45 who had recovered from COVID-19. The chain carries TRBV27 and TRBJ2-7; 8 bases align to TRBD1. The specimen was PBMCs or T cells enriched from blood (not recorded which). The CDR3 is CASSLFLGQVYEQYF. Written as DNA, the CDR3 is TGTGCCAGCAGTTTATTTTTGGGACAGGTCTACGAGCAGTACTTC.